This T cell receptor beta chain was sequenced during a study of shared clonotypes between healthy human individuals. Study-level points and caveats: Among non-shared clonotypes, generation probabilities were lower than among those shared by all four donors.

This CDR3 is built from 18 residues. The V segment lost 5 bases and the J segment 1 base; nucleotides outside the gene matches: 14. CDR1 and CDR2 (germline): MNHEY, SMNVEV (reference sequence). With regard to this clone: Its antigen is not identified.

The repertoire was sequenced with immunoSEQ multiplex PCR; TCRdb's copy has only in-frame clones and lacks some. The top ten clones hold more than 0.9% of a sample with about 2 million clones, 85% to 95% of them seen once. Naive CD8 cells lacked CD45RO, underwent positive selection for CCR7 and left out terminally differentiated effector memory CD45RA+ cells. V gene TRBV27 combines with J gene TRBJ1-1; 9 bases agree with TRBD1. The clonotype was recovered from a man between 18 and 35 years old in good health. Sequenced sample: naive CD8+ T cells sorted from blood. CDR3 region: CASSLLPGQGLANTEAFF. CDR3 bases: TGTGCCAGCAGTCTCCTACCGGGACAGGGATTGGCGAACACTGAAGCTTTCTTT.